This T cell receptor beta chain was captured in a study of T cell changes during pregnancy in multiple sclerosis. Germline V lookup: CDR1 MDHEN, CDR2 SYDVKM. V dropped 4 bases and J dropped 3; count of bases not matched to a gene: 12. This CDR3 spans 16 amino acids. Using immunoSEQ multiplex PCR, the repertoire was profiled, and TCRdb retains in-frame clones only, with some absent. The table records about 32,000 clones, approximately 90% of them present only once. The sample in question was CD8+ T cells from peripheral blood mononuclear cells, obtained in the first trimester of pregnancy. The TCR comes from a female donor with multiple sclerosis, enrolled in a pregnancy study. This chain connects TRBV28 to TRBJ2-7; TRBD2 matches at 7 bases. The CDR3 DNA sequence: TGTGCCAGCAGTTCACCCCGGGGAGGGGTCGGCTACGAGCAGTACTTC. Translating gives CASSSPRGGVGYEQYF.